Sequencing of this T cell receptor beta chain was carried out in a study of blood T cell repertoires in COVID-19. Whole-study context: Sites across the United States, Italy and Spain contributed samples from acute and convalescent COVID-19. Nucleic acid was either cDNA or gDNA, and it came from T cells, B-cell-depleted T cells, or PBMCs.

This CDR3 is built from 14 residues. Trimming removed 5 bases from V and 5 bases from J, with 15 bases in between. Per the germline V gene, CDR1 is SGHTA and CDR2 is FQGNSA. In the original processing: By means of reference gene primer amplification, nucleated cell counts were estimated. The table came from immunoSEQ multiplex PCR; TCRdb's copy has only in-frame clones and leaves some out. For V, J and clone size, that table is used; D and trimming come from the DNA. The sample includes a few hundred thousand clones, approximately 86% of them seen just once. This sequence joins TRBV7-2 and TRBJ2-5; TRBD2 might be the D (6 bases). The sequencing sample was made of peripheral blood. This receptor was obtained from a middle-aged man who had recovered from COVID-19. CDR3 loop: CASSPPLAWETQYF. Written as DNA, the CDR3 is TGTGCCAGCAGCCCCCCACTAGCTTGGGAGACCCAGTACTTC.